This T cell receptor (beta chain) was retrieved from a study of cytomegalovirus exposure and HLA in healthy donors. Looked up from germline, CDR1 is MGHRA and CDR2 is YSYEKL. CDR3 length: 16 residues. Between the trimmed V and J ends, which lost 1 base and 7 bases, there was a span of 20 bases. Generated by immunoSEQ multiplex PCR, the TCRdb table keeps only in-frame clones and is missing some. The sample lists some 70,000 clones, roughly 91% occurring once. The sequenced sample was PBMCs. The rearrangement joins TRBV4-1 to TRBJ2-7; D might be TRBD2 (5 bases). The sequence came from a woman aged 18-30 years in good health and CMV-seronegative. CDR3 bases: TGCGCCAGCAGCCAAGGGGTCGGGGAAACGGTCTGGGAGCAGTACTTC. Translated: CASSQGVGETVWEQYF.